These T cell receptor beta chains were read from a single sample in a study of cytomegalovirus exposure and HLA in healthy donors. The table came from immunoSEQ multiplex PCR; TCRdb's copy has only in-frame clones and leaves some out. The top ten hold under 2% of the sample, which has roughly 200,000 clones, around 81% seen once. The sample comprised PBMCs. Receptors were obtained from a man under 40 in good health and CMV-seronegative. Each CDR3 is given with its conserved first and last residue. The order of the fields is V gene, CDR3 protein.

>TRBV2
CASSGRDTRANVLTF
>TRBV28
CASSLRQRYGYTF
>TRBV5-4
CASSEGDRGFWTQYF
>TRBV2
CASAVAGYGELFF
>TRBV5-6
CASSLGNPLSSYEQYF
>TRBV19
CASSINQGFYEQYF
>TRBV7-3
CASSPRGYNEQFF
>TRBV10-3
CAIRQEQETQYF
>TRBV25-1
CASSEFGRGHIEQYF
>TRBV28
CASSFSQGYSGNTIYF
>TRBV19
CASSTPSAGGPGNEQFF
>TRBV5-6
CASSPSGTSGGRYQETQYF
>TRBV13
CASSSSRWTDRVRGSYEQYF
>TRBV27
CASSLSGGRGKNTEAFF
>TRBV9
CASSVGQGLSYEQYF
>TRBV5-1
CASSLGGNANYGYTF
>TRBV7-2
CASSLVGGQGYEQYF
>TRBV7-9
CASSLVGTSNEQFF
>TRBV21-1
CASSHLRRTPNQPQHF
>TRBV5-1
CASSRIGTYEQYF
>TRBV28
CASTWGGGYEQYF
>TRBV28
CASSLGFSGNTIYF
>TRBV2
CASSPMSDEAFF
>TRBV5-4
CASSPGPSGGEPDTQYF
>TRBV29-1
CSVAGTDTQYF
>TRBV28
CASSLHTGTSTYEQYF
>TRBV9
CASSVVGDRTYNEQFF
>TRBV10-2
CASSESPDRYGYTF
>TRBV5-6
CASSLMANQIYTDTQYF
>TRBV5-1
CASILSRDSSTMNTEAFF
>TRBV29-1
CSSPRAGPYNEQFF
>TRBV5-6
CASSLNRRNTEAFF
>TRBV28
CASSLGLAGGAWVETQYF
>TRBV27
CASRPGQGAYGYTF
>TRBV25-1
CASSEREGGGTDTQYF
>TRBV29-1
CSVDDRGSGDTQYF
>TRBV5-1
CASSLGGTRYGYEQYF
>TRBV6-4
CASSDGRDGHFTDTQYF
>TRBV28
CASSRRVQAKNIQYF
>TRBV7-9
CASNTQGPRPYEQYF
>TRBV29-1
CSVEGASGRDYQEQFF
>TRBV29-1
CSVDGRGADEAFF
>TRBV28
CASTGLAGAQETQYF
>TRBV4-1
CASSQEAGGQNYEQYF
>TRBV5-1
CASARDRANTGELFF
>TRBV27
CASRTSGSLNTGELFF
>TRBV28
CASSLPEREGLWYEQYF
>TRBV4-1
CASSLSGYSSYEQYF